The 28 T cell receptor beta chains presented below share a single source sample, sequenced in a study of blood T cell repertoires in COVID-19. TCRdb keeps only in-frame clones here, not all; method: immunoSEQ multiplex PCR. The table shows roughly 250,000 clones, with approximately 84% occurring only once. Sequenced input: peripheral blood. All receptors derive from a man aged 35 to 55 with acute or convalescent COVID-19.

This chain links TRBV11-2 with TRBJ2-2; D uncertain. The CDR3 is 11 residues long. Germline V gene sequence: CDR1 SGHAT, CDR2 FQNNGV. Deletions cut 5 bases from V and 4 bases from J, with 2 bases between. In DNA form, the CDR3 reads TGTGCCAGCAGCCGCACCGGGGAGCTGTTTTTT. This encodes CASSRTGELFF.

This chain joins TRBV7-9 and TRBJ2-2, with D unclear. Germline loops: CDR1 SEHNR, CDR2 FQNEAQ (reference sequence). This CDR3 region has 14 residues. Trimming shortened V by 1 base and J by 4 bases, and 7 bases separated the two germline ends. For the CDR3, the DNA is TGTGCCAGCAGCTTAGGGCAGTCCACCGGGGAGCTGTTTTTT. It translates to CASSLGQSTGELFF.

The chain recombines TRBV15 with TRBJ1-5; D unresolved. CDR1 is LNHNV and CDR2 is YYDKDF in the germline V gene (reference sequence). The CDR3 length is 16 residues. V was clipped by 1 base and J by 1 base, with 11 bases between them. The DNA for the CDR3 is TGTGCCACCAGCAGAGTCGCAGGATCAAGCAATCAGCCCCAGCATTTT. This gives the protein CATSRVAGSSNQPQHF.

V is TRBV9 and J is TRBJ2-2; TRBD1 agrees at 8 bases. CDR3 length: 16 amino acids. Germline CDR1 and CDR2: SGDLS and YYNGEE. V was pared by 4 bases and J by 5 bases, with 10 bases of the junction left unmatched. The CDR3 DNA reads TGTGCCAGCAGCCGTGGACAGGGCAAAGAGACCGGGGAGCTGTTTTTT. It encodes CASSRGQGKETGELFF.

The gene calls are TRBV12-3 or TRBV12-4 and TRBJ1-5; TRBD1 aligns across 9 bases. The CDR3 length is 13 residues. Trimming cost V 8 bases and J 3 bases; bases outside gene matches: 2. The CDR3 DNA reads TGTGCCAGCGGACAGGGGTTCAATCAGCCCCAGCATTTT. Amino acid sequence: CASGQGFNQPQHF.

The genes are TRBV9 and TRBJ1-2, with a weak D call TRBD1 (6 bases). Trimming removed 0 bases from V and 5 bases from J, with 17 bases in between. Germline lookup yields CDR1 SGDLS and CDR2 YYNGEE. The CDR3 spans 16 residues. CDR3 region: CASSVATLGGRYGYTF. For the CDR3, the DNA is TGTGCCAGCAGCGTAGCTACCCTAGGGGGACGTTATGGCTACACCTTC.

The chain couples TRBV5-1 to TRBJ1-2; 12 bases match TRBD1. The CDR3 length is 16 residues. In germline, CDR1 is SGHRS, CDR2 YFSETQ. V lost 4 bases, J lost 2 bases, and 6 bases stayed unmatched. The CDR3 spells CASSQGTGGANYGYTF. For the CDR3, the DNA is TGCGCCAGCAGCCAAGGGACAGGGGGCGCGAACTATGGCTACACCTTC.

V is TRBV4-1 and J is TRBJ2-7; D remains ambiguous. This CDR3 has 17 amino acids. CDR1 and CDR2 (germline): MGHRA, YSYEKL. Trimming pared 5 bases from V and 9 bases from J, leaving 29 bases between. CDR3 protein: CASSEGLSAAKHPGQYF. The CDR3 DNA reads as TGCGCCAGCAGCGAAGGGCTTTCGGCAGCCAAACACCCGGGGCAGTACTTC.

The rearrangement uses TRBV11-3 and TRBJ2-5, with TRBD2 as a possible D gene (7 bases). Per the germline V gene, CDR1 is SGHNT and CDR2 is YENEEA. Trimming stripped 3 bases from V and 4 bases from J, with 12 bases between. The CDR3 is 14 residues long. CDR3 residues: CASSLGGAAETQYF. DNA of the CDR3: TGTGCCAGCAGCTTGGGGGGGGCCGCAGAGACCCAGTACTTC. Full variable domain (outside the CDR3, taken from reference TRBV11-3 and TRBJ2-5): EAGVVQSPRYKIIEKKQPVAFWCNPISGHNTLYWYLQNLGQGPELLIRYENEEAVDDSQLPKDRFSAERLKGVDSTLKIQPAELGDSAVYLCASSLGGAAETQYFGPGTRLLVL.

The J gene is TRBJ2-1, the V gene TRBV7-6; 9 bases agree with TRBD1. The CDR3 length is 14 residues. CDR1 SGHVS and CDR2 FNYEAQ come from the germline V gene. Trimming took 7 bases from V and 4 from J; bases not matched to a gene: 5. The CDR3 reads CASKGQGVYNEQFF. As DNA, the CDR3 is TGTGCCAGCAAGGGACAGGGAGTTTACAATGAGCAGTTCTTC.

The CDR3 here is CASSGLGASSYNEQFF. CDR3 coding DNA: TGTGCCAGTAGTGGCTTAGGGGCGAGCTCCTACAATGAGCAGTTCTTC. The gene calls are TRBV19 and TRBJ2-1, with a possible D match to TRBD1 (5 bases). Trimming stripped 5 bases from V and 0 bases from J, with 14 bases between. This CDR3 region has 16 residues. Germline lookup yields CDR1 LNHDA and CDR2 SQIVND (reference sequence).

This chain links TRBV11-2 with TRBJ2-5; TRBD1 agrees at 10 bases. Germline V gives CDR1 SGHAT, CDR2 FQNNGV. CDR3 length: 13 amino acids. V lost 5 bases, J lost 5 bases, and 2 bases stayed unmatched. CDR3 nucleotide sequence: TGTGCCAGCAGCGGGACAGGGGCTGAGACCCAGTACTTC. Protein: CASSGTGAETQYF.

The DNA of the CDR3 is TGCAGCGGGCTGGGGGCGGCTGAGTGGGGGACCCAGTACTTC. Its translation: CSGLGAAEWGTQYF. The chain joins TRBV29-1 to TRBJ2-5; D is possibly TRBD1 (6 bases). CDR1 is SQVTM and CDR2 is ANQGSEA in the germline V gene. This CDR3 contains 14 residues. Trimming took off 7 bases at V and 7 bases at J, with 22 bases between the two ends.

This clone was observed a handful of times. The chain carries TRBV27 and TRBJ1-6, with TRBD1 matching over 9 bases. With V trimmed by 8 bases and J by 7 bases, 3 bases remained unmatched. The CDR3 totals 13 residues. Germline CDR1 and CDR2: MNHEY and SMNVEV (reference sequence). The CDR3 DNA reads as TGTGCCAGCGGGGGACAGGGCAATTCACCCCTCCACTTT. Translated: CASGGQGNSPLHF.

The chain combines TRBV5-1 with TRBJ1-2; D remains unclear. Trimming took 6 bases from V and 0 from J, leaving 12 bases between them. The length of the CDR3 is 14 residues. The germline gives CDR1 SGHRS, CDR2 YFSETQ. The CDR3 protein is CASNPGPSNYGYTF. CDR3 coding DNA: TGCGCCAGCAACCCTGGGCCATCTAACTATGGCTACACCTTC.

The rearrangement links TRBV7-9 to TRBJ1-6; tentatively, D is TRBD1 (6 bases). With 5 bases removed from V and 6 bases from J, the gap between germline ends came to 17 bases. The germline V gene has CDR1 SEHNR and CDR2 FQNEAQ (reference sequence). This CDR3 spans 16 amino acids. This CDR3 reads CASSPPRGGLNSPLHF. CDR3 nucleotides: TGTGCCAGCAGCCCTCCAAGGGGGGGGCTTAATTCACCCCTCCACTTT.

This chain connects TRBV30 to TRBJ1-4; D is unclear. CDR1 is GTSNPN and CDR2 is SVGIG in the germline V gene (reference sequence). The length of the CDR3 is 12 residues. Trimming shortened V by 5 bases and J by 8 bases, and 12 bases separated the two germline ends. The CDR3 nucleotides are TGTGCCTGGGGACGGGTAGGAGAAAAACTGTTTTTT. Translating it yields CAWGRVGEKLFF. The full variable domain, rest sourced from reference TRBV30 and TRBJ1-4, is SQTIHQWPATLVQPVGSPLSLECTVEGTSNPNLYWYRQAAGRGLQLLFYSVGIGQISSEVPQNLSASRPQDRQFILSSKKLLLSDSGFYLCAWGRVGEKLFFGSGTQLSVL.

Details on this clone: The sample holds other DNA sequences that translate to the same CDR3. In nucleotides, the CDR3 is TGTGCCAGTAGTATGGGACAGGGGCGGCAGCCCCAGCATTTT. Translating it yields CASSMGQGRQPQHF. The V call is TRBV19, the J call TRBJ1-5; 10 bases map to TRBD1. CDR1 is LNHDA, CDR2 SQIVND, per germline (reference sequence). The CDR3 runs 14 residues. J was trimmed by 7 bases and V by 3 bases; bases with no gene match: 3.

The chain uses TRBV28 and TRBJ2-3; D perhaps matches TRBD1 (6 bases). Trimming shortened V by 6 bases and J by 4 bases, and 11 bases separated the two germline ends. Germline values: CDR1 MDHEN, CDR2 SYDVKM. This CDR3 spans 13 amino acids. Written as DNA, the CDR3 is TGTGCCAGCAGGGGGGCTGGAGCAGATACGCAGTATTTT. Residues: CASRGAGADTQYF.

This chain uses TRBV28 with TRBJ1-1; D is possibly TRBD1 (5 bases). The CDR3 length is 15 residues. Germline CDR1 reads MDHEN; CDR2 reads SYDVKM. Trimming removed 1 base at V and 3 bases at J, with 12 bases between. In DNA, the CDR3 is TGTGCCAGCAGTTTATATGGAGACAGATACACTGAAGCTTTCTTT. This encodes CASSLYGDRYTEAFF.

J is TRBJ1-2 and V is TRBV5-1, with 11 nucleotides matching TRBD1. Unmatched junction bases numbered 12, after V lost 3 bases and J lost 8 bases. Germline V gene sequence: CDR1 SGHRS, CDR2 YFSETQ. This CDR3 has 16 amino acids. The CDR3 sequence: CASSSGQGASFGGYTF. The CDR3, as DNA: TGCGCCAGCAGCTCCGGACAGGGGGCGAGTTTTGGGGGCTACACCTTC.

This rearrangement joins TRBV7-2 to TRBJ1-1; D not resolved. The CDR3 runs to 12 residues. V was clipped by 6 bases and J by 4 bases, with 9 bases between them. CDR1 is SGHTA and CDR2 is FQGNSA in the germline V gene. The CDR3 spells CASRRRLTEAFF. In DNA, the CDR3 is TGTGCCAGCAGGAGGCGTCTCACTGAAGCTTTCTTT.

The chain recombines TRBV5-5 with TRBJ2-3; a weak D match, TRBD1 (6 bases). The germline gives CDR1 SGHKS, CDR2 YYEKEE (reference sequence). The CDR3 covers 14 residues. V was cut by 6 bases and J by 3 bases, with 14 bases left in between. The CDR3 coding sequence is TGTGCCAGCACCTTCTTGGACAGAACAGATACGCAGTATTTT. It encodes CASTFLDRTDTQYF. The full variable domain, its missing parts supplied by reference TRBV5-5 and TRBJ2-3, is DAGVTQSPTHLIKTRGQQVTLRCSPISGHKSVSWYQQVLGQGPQFIFQYYEKEERGRGNFPDRFSARQFPNYSSELNVNALLLGDSALYLCASTFLDRTDTQYFGPGTRLTVL.

This clone was observed a handful of times. V and J are TRBV5-1 and TRBJ1-5; D unclear. Germline CDR1 SGHRS, CDR2 YFSETQ. The length of the CDR3 is 13 residues. V gave up 0 bases and J gave up 6 bases, with 7 bases separating them. The CDR3 DNA is TGCGCCAGCAGCTTGGTATCAGGTCAGCCCCAGCATTTT. Protein: CASSLVSGQPQHF.

This chain uses TRBV25-1 with TRBJ1-6; possibly TRBD1 for D (5 bases). The V gene lost 3 bases and the J gene lost 7 bases, with 10 bases spanning the gap. The CDR3 loop spans 14 amino acids. CDR1 and CDR2 from the germline V gene are MGHDK and SYGVNS. CDR3 sequence reads: CASSDYRLNSPLHF. CDR3 bases: TGTGCCAGCAGTGATTACAGGTTAAATTCACCCCTCCACTTT.

The J gene is TRBJ1-6, the V gene TRBV30, with D possibly TRBD1 on 6 matching bases. The germline gives CDR1 GTSNPN, CDR2 SVGIG (reference sequence). The CDR3 totals 14 residues. V was trimmed by 0 bases and J by 10 bases, leaving 13 bases between them. The CDR3 is CAWSVVAGDSPLHF. The DNA of the CDR3 is TGTGCCTGGAGTGTAGTGGCAGGGGACTCACCCCTCCACTTT.

The chain combines TRBV19 with TRBJ1-2; no clear D. This CDR3 has 15 residues. V was cut by 7 bases and J by 0 bases, with 15 bases left in between. Germline lookup yields CDR1 LNHDA and CDR2 SQIVND (reference sequence). CDR3 coding DNA: TGTGCCAGTAATTATGCTCCCAGCGCTAACTATGGCTACACCTTC. Its translation: CASNYAPSANYGYTF.

The rearrangement links TRBV5-4 to TRBJ1-2; D is unresolved. Germline V gene data show CDR1 as SGHNT and CDR2 as YYREEE (reference sequence). Trimming cost V 3 bases and J 1 base, with 13 bases left between them. The CDR3 has 15 amino acids. The CDR3 loop reads CASSSPTSYNYGYTF. The CDR3 bases are TGTGCCAGCAGCTCACCGACATCTTATAACTATGGCTACACCTTC.